This T cell receptor (beta chain) was sequenced in a study of T cell responses to AZD1222 COVID-19 vaccine. Findings and caveats of the study: Clonal diversity may have been underestimated, and the donors were mostly white British, with more females than males. At 160-218 and 743-854, vaccine-associated CD4 TCRs were dominant, and they spanned spike. The breadth and depth of Spike-specific TCRs increased once two AZD1222 doses had been given.

In the case of this clone: Its cognate antigen is unknown.

Data came from immunoSEQ multiplex PCR; TCRdb stores just in-frame clones and leaves some out. The repertoire has over 100,000 clones, approximately 90% of them found once; the top ten carry under 1.2%. Second-dose intervals near 4 or 12 weeks were combined. The V gene lost 3 bases and the J gene lost 6 bases, with 18 bases spanning the gap. CDR3 length equals 15 residues. Germline V gene sequence: CDR1 SGHRS, CDR2 YFSETQ. The clonotype was recovered from an adult who received the AZD1222 COVID-19 vaccine. This rearrangement joins TRBV5-1 to TRBJ1-1; TRBD1 is a possible D gene (5 bases). Sequenced here: peripheral blood, sampled 28 days after the second AZD1222 dose. CDR3 protein: CASSSDGQGGSEAFF. The CDR3 DNA reads as TGCGCCAGCAGCTCTGACGGGCAGGGTGGTTCTGAAGCTTTCTTT.